This T cell receptor (beta chain) was profiled in a study of early T cells in non-severe SARS-CoV-2 infection. As for the study in general: Bulk RNA isolated from unsorted whole blood underwent sequencing; chains were not paired. Study-wide findings and caveats: VDJdb matching favored anti-spike CD8 responses, missing private and CD4 specificities.

This clonotype was detected many times. Its target is unknown. In the library, individual cDNA molecules carried attached unique molecular identifiers. TCRdb re-called the 5' RACE reads with MiXCR, one entry per CDR3 protein. Among fewer than 75,000 distinct CDR3 sequences listed, roughly 18% were seen once. With 2 bases clipped from V and 3 bases from J, the junction kept 9 bases outside the gene matches. CDR1 and CDR2 from the germline V gene are DFQATT and SNEGSKA (reference sequence). This CDR3 has 15 residues. The source material was whole blood, sampled at baseline. The TCR originated in an adult who was a healthcare worker with PCR-confirmed SARS-CoV-2 infection or an uninfected control (not recorded which). The chain combines TRBV20-1 with TRBJ2-7; TRBD1 agrees at 8 bases. Here the CDR3 reads CSARTPGQASYEQYF. The CDR3 DNA is TGCAGTGCTAGAACCCCGGGACAGGCAAGCTACGAGCAGTACTTC.